Reported below is one TCR beta chain. Its antigen is not identified. TCRdb itself ran the RT-PCR reads through MiXCR, one entry per CDR3 protein. The sample lists under 850,000 distinct CDR3 sequences, approximately 17% seen once, with roughly 10% in the top ten. The data were taken from a study of response to subunit inactivated influenza vaccine. Study-level points and caveats: That few new T cells are recruited by each seasonal influenza vaccination was the authors' suggestion.

Germline V gene sequence: CDR1 KGHDR, CDR2 SFDVKD. Trimming took 4 bases from V and 2 from J, leaving 11 bases between them. The CDR3 has 15 amino acids. J is TRBJ1-5 and V is TRBV24-1, with a tentative D call TRBD1 (5 bases). The receptor comes from a man aged 45-65 years who received an inactivated influenza vaccine. The sample was PBMCs from blood, taken approximately 5 days after vaccination. The CDR3 loop reads CATSDAGGGNQPQHF. CDR3 sequence (DNA): TGTGCCACCAGTGACGCGGGGGGGGGCAATCAGCCCCAGCATTTT.